These T cell receptor beta chains were read from a single sample in a study of CD8 T cells in Susac syndrome. MiXCR, applied by TCRdb to the immunoSEQ multiplex PCR reads, yields one record per CDR3 protein. The sample holds 240,000 or so distinct CDR3 sequences, about 96% seen once. Material for sequencing was CD4+ T cells from PBMCs. The source is a human donor with Susac syndrome. CDR3s include the opening cysteine and the closing phenylalanine or tryptophan. The D gene is left open where the match is weak. The listing skips clone size in some rows; elsewhere it reads once, few, many or a size class.

TRBJ2-7 TRBD2 TRBV20-1 . TGCAGTGCTGAGGGGGTAGCGGGAGGGCCAGACGAGCAGTACTTC CSAEGVAGGPDEQYF
TRBJ1-2 . TRBV7-3 . TGTGCCAGCAGGGAATCCGGGGGGCTGGATGGCTACACCTTC CASRESGGLDGYTF
TRBJ2-7 TRBD2 TRBV20-1 . TGCAGTGCTAGACTAGCGGGAGCAGCGCAGTACTTC CSARLAGAAQYF
TRBJ1-2 . TRBV30 once TGTGCCTGGACGGGCGGGGCAGATTATGGCTACACCTTC CAWTGGADYGYTF
TRBJ2-5 TRBD2 TRBV12-3/TRBV12-4 few TGTGCCAGCAGTTTACGGCTAGCGGGAGGAGAGACCCAGTACTTC CASSLRLAGGETQYF
TRBJ2-3 . TRBV20-1 . TGCAGTGCTCCGATCCGGGACGGGGGGCCAGATACGCAGTATTTT CSAPIRDGGPDTQYF
TRBJ1-1 . TRBV7-8 . TGTGCCAGCAGCTTAGCCCACGGGGGTGGAAACACTGAAGCTTTCTTT CASSLAHGGGNTEAFF
TRBJ2-6 . TRBV29-1 . TGCAGCGTTACGTTGGAAGCTGGGGCCAACGTCCTGACTTTC CSVTLEAGANVLTF
TRBJ1-2 TRBD1 TRBV3-1 . TGTGCCAGCAGCCCCGCAGGGGGGCTTGGCAACTATGGCTACACCTTC CASSPAGGLGNYGYTF
TRBJ2-1 . TRBV29-1 . TGCAGCGGCGTAGGGGAGAAAGTTTACAATGAGCAGTTCTTC CSGVGEKVYNEQFF
TRBJ2-1 TRBD2 TRBV5-1 . TGCGCCAGCAGCTCGACTAGCGGAACCTACAATGAGCAGTTCTTC CASSSTSGTYNEQFF
TRBJ2-3 . TRBV12-3/TRBV12-4 . TGTGCCAGCAGGGGAAGCACAGATACGCAGTATTTT CASRGSTDTQYF
TRBJ2-1 . TRBV5-6 . TGTGCCAGCAGCCCCATCGGAGACGACACAGAGCAGTTCTTC CASSPIGDDTEQFF
TRBJ1-1 . TRBV11-2 . TGTGCCAGCAGCCCGGACGGGATGAACACTGAAGCTTTCTTT CASSPDGMNTEAFF
TRBJ2-2 . TRBV29-1 . TGCAGCGTTACCAATCCCGGGGAGCTGTTTTTT CSVTNPGELFF
TRBJ2-7 TRBD2 TRBV20-1 once TGCAGTGCTTTGGGGATTAACGGGAGGGTATCCTACGAGCAGTACTTC CSALGINGRVSYEQYF
TRBJ2-1 TRBD2 TRBV6-1 . TGTGCCAGCAGCCGCCCAGTAGCGGGAGGACCCCTTTCCTACAATGAGCAGTTCTTC CASSRPVAGGPLSYNEQFF
TRBJ2-5 TRBD2 TRBV12-3/TRBV12-4 . TGTGCCAGCAGTTTAGAGCGGCTAGCGGGAGCTGGAGAGACCCAGTACTTC CASSLERLAGAGETQYF
TRBJ2-1 TRBD2 TRBV3-1 . TGTGCCAGCAGCTCGACGGCCCGGACTAGCGGGAGGGCTGAGCAGTTCTTC CASSSTARTSGRAEQFF
TRBJ2-3 TRBD2 TRBV20-1 . TGCAGTGCCCAGGGCGGGAGATACGATACGCAGTATTTT CSAQGGRYDTQYF
TRBJ1-2 . TRBV5-4 . TGTGCCAGCAGCCAGCTAGGTCCAGGGCTTAATGGCTACACCTTC CASSQLGPGLNGYTF
TRBJ1-2 . TRBV12-3/TRBV12-4 . TGTGCCAGCAGTTTAGAACGGAGAGGCTACACCTTC CASSLERRGYTF
TRBJ2-5 TRBD1 TRBV24-1 . TGTGCCACCAGTGACTTACAGGGGATTGTGGAGACCCAGTACTTC CATSDLQGIVETQYF
TRBJ1-1 . TRBV2 . TGTGCCAGCAGGCCAGCGCTTTGGGCTGAAGCTTTCTTT CASRPALWAEAFF
TRBJ2-7 . TRBV12-3/TRBV12-4 . TGTGCCAGCAGTTTAGCGTTCCCAGCAAGCTCCTACGAGCAGTACTTC CASSLAFPASSYEQYF